This T cell receptor beta chain was found in a study of cytomegalovirus exposure and HLA in healthy donors. Study conclusions and caveats: In a later analysis, HLA-associated TCR beta chains were more clonally expanded than equally common others. Most observed TCR sequences were rare, whereas some public TCRs were detected in many donors.

Worth noting for this clone: Its antigen is currently unknown.

Each donor was nominally healthy when sampled (though unrecorded immune exposures were likely). With 60 Vbeta and 13 Jbeta primers, the PCR was carried out. Sequencing was performed with immunoSEQ multiplex PCR; in TCRdb, only in-frame clones are kept and a portion is missing. The sample yields tens of thousands of clones, 70% to 85% seen once. This clonotype was sampled from a man between 40 and 49 years old in good health and CMV-seropositive. Sequences were obtained from PBMCs.

CDR3 sequence reads: CASSVVYSGSTGELFF. CDR3 DNA: TGCGCCAGCAGCGTAGTTTATAGCGGGAGCACCGGGGAGCTGTTTTTT. This chain links TRBV5-1 with TRBJ2-2; 9 bases line up with TRBD2. V was pared by 4 bases and J by 4 bases, with 8 bases of the junction left unmatched. This CDR3 is built from 16 residues. Per germline, CDR1 SGHRS and CDR2 YFSETQ.